The T cell receptor beta chain described here comes from a study of blood T cell repertoires in COVID-19. The method was immunoSEQ multiplex PCR; TCRdb's version includes in-frame clones alone and lacks a portion of them. The table records 400,000 or so clones, 88% of them present only once. V trimming: 3 bases; J trimming: 7 bases; junction bases outside the gene matches: 9. The CDR3 length is 14 residues. Per the germline V gene, CDR1 is LGHDT and CDR2 is YNNKEL (reference sequence). Material for sequencing was PBMCs or T cells enriched from blood (not recorded which). The TCR comes from a woman aged 40-49 years with acute COVID-19. V is TRBV3-1 (or the pseudogene TRBV3-2) and J is TRBJ2-7; 7 nucleotides match TRBD1. CDR3 nucleotide sequence: TGTGCCAGCAGCCATCATGCAGGGGGAAATGAGCAGTACTTC. Translated: CASSHHAGGNEQYF.